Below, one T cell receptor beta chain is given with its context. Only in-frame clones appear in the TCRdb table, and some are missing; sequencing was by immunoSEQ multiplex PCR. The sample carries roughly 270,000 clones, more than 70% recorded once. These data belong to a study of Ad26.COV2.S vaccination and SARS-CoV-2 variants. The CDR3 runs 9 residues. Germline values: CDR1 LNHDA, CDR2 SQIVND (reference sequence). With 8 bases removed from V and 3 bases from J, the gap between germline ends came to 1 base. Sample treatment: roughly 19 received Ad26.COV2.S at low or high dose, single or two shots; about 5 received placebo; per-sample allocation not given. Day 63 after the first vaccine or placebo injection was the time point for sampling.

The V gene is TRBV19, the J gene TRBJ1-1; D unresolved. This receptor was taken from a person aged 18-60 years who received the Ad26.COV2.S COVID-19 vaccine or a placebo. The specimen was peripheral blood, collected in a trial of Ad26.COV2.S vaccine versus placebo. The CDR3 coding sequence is TGTGCCAGTTACACTGAAGCTTTCTTT. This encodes CASYTEAFF.